Following are 3 T cell receptor beta chains from one sample sequenced in a study of cytomegalovirus exposure and HLA in healthy donors (TCRdb year 2017). The library was built by means of the immunoSEQ multiplex PCR assay. A mixture of 60 forward primers for TCR Vbeta segments and 13 reverse primers for TCR Jbeta segments was used in the multiplex PCR. In TCRdb, the immuneACCESS table is reduced to in-frame sequences with V and J assigned. These tables do not hold every clone; where another copy was compared, an unresolved V gene accounts for under half, and the others remain unexplained. A total of 210,000 or so clones appear in this sample, about three quarters of them only once. The ten biggest clones cover approximately 2.1% of the sample. Material: PBMCs. The receptors derive from a woman in her 30s in good health and CMV-seropositive.

This clone was recorded many times. The rearrangement joins TRBV19 to TRBJ2-3; possibly TRBD1 for D (6 bases). V lost 6 bases and J lost 0, with 19 bases in between. Germline lookup yields CDR1 LNHDA and CDR2 SQIVND (reference sequence). The CDR3 extends over 17 amino acids. For the CDR3, the DNA is TGTGCCAGTAGCCCCTACTCCAGGGGACCTAGCACAGATACGCAGTATTTT. It codes for CASSPYSRGPSTDTQYF.

This clone was observed a few times. Within the sample, other DNA sequences also encode this same CDR3. The chain recombines TRBV19 with TRBJ1-4, with D tentatively TRBD1 (5 bases). Germline V gene data show CDR1 as LNHDA and CDR2 as SQIVND (reference sequence). CDR3 size: 15 residues. Trimming stripped 4 bases from V and 0 bases from J, with 9 bases between. CDR3 sequence (DNA): TGTGCCAGTAGTACCGGGACTGCAACTAATGAAAAACTGTTTTTT. It yields the protein CASSTGTATNEKLFF.

The chain joins TRBV29-1 to TRBJ2-7; TRBD1 agrees at 8 bases. Per the germline V gene, CDR1 is SQVTM and CDR2 is ANQGSEA. The CDR3 covers 13 residues. With 7 bases clipped from V and 2 bases from J, the junction kept 7 bases outside the gene matches. CDR3: CSALQGGAYEQYF. CDR3 DNA: TGCAGCGCACTACAGGGGGGAGCCTACGAGCAGTACTTC.